The clone carrying this TCR beta chain has more than one count but fewer than ten. This sample is drawn from a study of blood T cell repertoires in COVID-19. Across the study: Sources were T cells, B-cell-depleted T cells, or PBMCs; the material itself was cDNA or gDNA.

The authors' processing: Estimation of nucleated cell counts relied on the amplification of reference gene primers. Sequencing was performed with immunoSEQ multiplex PCR; in TCRdb, only in-frame clones are kept and a portion is missing. V and J calls and clone size are given by that table; D and trimming were obtained from the DNA. The table records 140,000 to 150,000 clones, over 70% of them present only once. Per germline, CDR1 MDHEN and CDR2 SYDVKM. The CDR3 consists of 15 residues. Trimming took 3 bases from V and 8 from J; bases not matched to a gene: 8. This TCR came from a woman aged 60-75 years with acute or convalescent COVID-19. The chain recombines TRBV28 with TRBJ2-2; TRBD1 agrees at 8 bases. The sample comprised peripheral blood. CDR3 sequence: CASSFLIRGRGELFF. As DNA, the CDR3 is TGTGCCAGCAGTTTTTTGATCAGGGGGCGAGGGGAGCTGTTTTTT.